This entry lists 19 T cell receptor beta chains sequenced from one sample in a study of T cell changes during pregnancy in multiple sclerosis. Produced via immunoSEQ multiplex PCR; TCRdb's table is partial and in-frame only. Of about 31,000 clones in the sample, about nine tenths were seen once. The specimen comprised CD8+ T cells from peripheral blood mononuclear cells, sampled before pregnancy. These receptors were collected from a female donor with multiple sclerosis, enrolled in a pregnancy study.

V and J are TRBV15 and TRBJ1-2; tentatively, D is TRBD1 (5 bases). The germline V gene encodes CDR1 LNHNV and CDR2 YYDKDF (reference sequence). Trimming took off 0 bases at V and 6 bases at J, with 20 bases between the two ends. CDR3 length equals 17 residues. DNA for the CDR3: TGTGCCACCAGCAGAGATGATGGGGGACTTCTTGTACATGGCTACACCTTC. Protein product: CATSRDDGGLLVHGYTF. The whole variable domain, remainder taken from reference TRBV15 and TRBJ1-2, is DAMVIQNPRYQVTQFGKPVTLSCSQTLNHNVMYWYQQKSSQAPKLLFHYYDKDFNNEADTPDNFQSRRPNTSFCFLDIRSPGLGDTAMYLCATSRDDGGLLVHGYTFGSGTRLTVV.

This chain links TRBV27 with TRBJ2-2, with a tentative D call TRBD1 (5 bases). CDR1 and CDR2 (germline): MNHEY, SMNVEV (reference sequence). CDR3 length equals 12 residues. Trimming shortened V by 2 bases and J by 7 bases, and 5 bases separated the two germline ends. CDR3 sequence reads: CASSLRGGELFF. The CDR3 DNA reads TGTGCCAGCAGTTTAAGGGGCGGGGAGCTGTTTTTT.

J is TRBJ2-2 and V is TRBV19, with D perhaps TRBD1 (6 bases). CDR3 size: 14 residues. Germline assignment: CDR1 LNHDA and CDR2 SQIVND (reference sequence). V lost 1 base and J 4 bases, leaving 7 bases between the germline ends. The CDR3 DNA reads TGTGCCAGTAGTATAGCCAGGGGCACCGGGGAGCTGTTTTTT. It is translated as CASSIARGTGELFF.

This chain uses TRBV7-8 with TRBJ2-1; 11 bases are shared with TRBD2. This CDR3 has 16 amino acids. Germline V gene lookup returns CDR1 SGHVS and CDR2 FQNEAQ. Losses at the gene ends were 4 bases for V and 0 bases for J; bases not matched to a gene: 2. CDR3 nucleotide sequence: TGTGCCAGCAGCTACACTAGCGGGAGCTCCTACAATGAGCAGTTCTTC. Amino acids: CASSYTSGSSYNEQFF.

Only a few counts were recorded for this clone. The chain uses TRBV6-5 and TRBJ1-5; 8 nucleotides agree with TRBD1. V shed 2 bases, J shed 5 bases, and the junction held 5 bases outside the gene matches. This CDR3 comprises 15 residues. Per germline, CDR1 MNHEY and CDR2 SVGAGI. CDR3 DNA sequence: TGTGCCAGCAGTTACCAGGGGGCCGCATATCAGCCCCAGCATTTT. It codes for CASSYQGAAYQPQHF.

This chain connects TRBV11-2 to TRBJ2-2; a weak D match, TRBD2 (6 bases). Germline CDR1 is SGHAT and CDR2 is FQNNGV. Trimming left V 0 bases short and J 4 bases short, with 12 bases between. There are 16 residues in the CDR3. The CDR3 coding sequence is TGTGCCAGCAGCTTAGAGGTTAGCGGCTCCACCGGGGAGCTGTTTTTT. It is translated as CASSLEVSGSTGELFF.

This clone was recorded once. The genes are TRBV27 and TRBJ2-1; TRBD2 matches 7 bases. The V segment lost 3 bases and the J segment 0 bases; nucleotides outside the gene matches: 5. The CDR3 spans 16 residues. The germline V gene has CDR1 MNHEY and CDR2 SMNVEV (reference sequence). The CDR3 loop is CASSFSPSGSYNEQFF. The CDR3 nucleotides are TGTGCCAGCAGTTTTTCCCCTAGCGGCTCCTACAATGAGCAGTTCTTC.

The rearrangement uses TRBV11-2 and TRBJ1-1, with 7 bases lining up with TRBD1. V was pared by 7 bases and J by 5 bases, with 10 bases of the junction left unmatched. The CDR3 sequence is 14 residues long. The germline V gene has CDR1 SGHAT and CDR2 FQNNGV. The DNA of the CDR3 is TGTGCCAGCAATTCCGGATTCAGGGGGACTGAAGCTTTCTTT. It encodes CASNSGFRGTEAFF.

The V call is TRBV15, the J call TRBJ1-5; D is undetermined. The CDR3 is 15 residues long. Trimming cost V 4 bases and J 0 bases, with 10 bases left between them. Germline CDR1 LNHNV, CDR2 YYDKDF (reference sequence). CDR3: CATSTYPNSNQPQHF. In DNA form, the CDR3 reads TGTGCCACCAGCACGTATCCTAATAGCAATCAGCCCCAGCATTTT.

The chain carries TRBV7-8 and TRBJ2-1; 8 nucleotides agree with TRBD1. Trimming cost V 4 bases and J 0 bases; bases outside gene matches: 5. Germline CDR1 is SGHVS and CDR2 is FQNEAQ. CDR3 length: 16 residues. This chain's CDR3 is CASSCLTGDSYNEQFF. The CDR3 DNA is TGTGCCAGCAGCTGCCTGACAGGGGACTCCTACAATGAGCAGTTCTTC.

CDR3 region: CATSRDLTGDFYGYTF. The CDR3 coding sequence is TGTGCCACCAGCAGAGATTTAACAGGGGACTTCTATGGCTACACCTTC. The V gene is TRBV15, the J gene TRBJ1-2; 7 nucleotides agree with TRBD1. V lost 0 bases, J lost 4 bases, and 8 bases stayed unmatched. The CDR3 is 16 residues long. Looked up from germline, CDR1 is LNHNV and CDR2 is YYDKDF (reference sequence).

The genes are TRBV27 and TRBJ2-7, with D perhaps matching TRBD2 (5 bases). V gave up 3 bases and J gave up 5 bases, with 8 bases separating them. The CDR3 spans 12 residues. Germline V gene sequence: CDR1 MNHEY, CDR2 SMNVEV (reference sequence). CDR3 nucleotide sequence: TGTGCCAGCAGTTTTGAGGGTAACGAGCAGTACTTC. Translated: CASSFEGNEQYF.

The chain recombines TRBV10-3 with TRBJ2-7; TRBD1 aligns across 9 bases. Trimming removed 10 bases from V and 3 bases from J; junction bases left unmatched: 7. The CDR3 loop spans 13 amino acids. Germline CDR1 reads ENHRY; CDR2 reads SYGVKD. For the CDR3, the DNA is TGTGCCACCGTCCGGGACAGGGACTACGAGCAGTACTTC. As protein: CATVRDRDYEQYF.

The chain carries TRBV5-4 and TRBJ1-2, with 8 bases matching TRBD1. Germline CDR1 reads SGHNT; CDR2 reads YYREEE (reference sequence). The V and J ends lost 4 bases and 4 bases, in that order; junction bases with no gene match: 6. The CDR3 is 14 amino acids. CDR3 region: CASSDRQGLYGYTF. The CDR3 DNA reads as TGTGCCAGCAGCGACCGACAGGGGCTCTATGGCTACACCTTC.

This chain uses TRBV11-1 with TRBJ2-7, with 8 bases lining up with TRBD1. J lost 6 bases, V lost 4 bases, and 8 bases had no gene match. The CDR3 contains 14 residues. The germline V gene has CDR1 SGHAT and CDR2 FQDESV (reference sequence). This chain's CDR3 is CASSWTGPAPEQYF. CDR3 DNA sequence: TGTGCCAGCAGCTGGACAGGGCCAGCTCCCGAGCAGTACTTC.

The rearrangement links TRBV28 to TRBJ1-6; D unresolved. In germline, CDR1 is MDHEN, CDR2 SYDVKM. V lost 2 bases and J lost 6, with 5 bases in between. The CDR3 loop spans 13 amino acids. In DNA, the CDR3 is TGTGCCAGCAGTTTAGTCAGTAATTCACCCCTCCACTTT. It yields the protein CASSLVSNSPLHF. Full variable domain (outside the CDR3, taken from reference TRBV28 and TRBJ1-6): DVKVTQSSRYLVKRTGEKVFLECVQDMDHENMFWYRQDPGLGLRLIYFSYDVKMKEKGDIPEGYSVSREKKERFSLILESASTNQTSMYLCASSLVSNSPLHFGNGTRLTVT.

The gene calls are TRBV28 and TRBJ2-1; a weak D match, TRBD2 (6 bases). CDR1 and CDR2 (germline): MDHEN, SYDVKM. The CDR3 totals 15 residues. V dropped 2 bases and J dropped 7 bases, with 15 bases sitting between them. The CDR3 DNA reads as TGTGCCAGCAGTTTAACGGGAGAGGTTAGGAATGAGCAGTTCTTC. Encoded protein: CASSLTGEVRNEQFF.

The chain links TRBV30 to TRBJ1-6; D remains ambiguous. The CDR3 sequence is 12 residues long. Trimming took 0 bases from V and 13 from J, leaving 10 bases between them. Germline V gene lookup returns CDR1 GTSNPN and CDR2 SVGIG (reference sequence). The CDR3 DNA follows: TGTGCCTGGAGTGTATTTATTAGCCCCCTCCACTTT. Protein sequence: CAWSVFISPLHF. The complete variable domain, with remaining parts taken from reference TRBV30 and TRBJ1-6, reads SQTIHQWPATLVQPVGSPLSLECTVEGTSNPNLYWYRQAAGRGLQLLFYSVGIGQISSEVPQNLSASRPQDRQFILSSKKLLLSDSGFYLCAWSVFISPLHFGNGTRLTVT.

The V gene is TRBV7-6, the J gene TRBJ1-4, with no clear D. Between the trimmed V and J ends, which lost 8 bases and 4 bases, there was a span of 8 bases. Germline V gene data show CDR1 as SGHVS and CDR2 as FNYEAQ. The CDR3 loop spans 12 amino acids. CDR3 bases: TGTGCCAGCGGAGGCCTTAATGAAAAACTGTTTTTT. Amino acid sequence: CASGGLNEKLFF.